This T cell receptor beta chain is from a study of OX40 agonist ivuxolimab in advanced cancers. Study at large: Of the participants, under 50% had some prior anti-PD-1, anti-PD-L1 or anti-CTLA-4 therapy, which was allowed. Study conclusions and caveats: Nonresponders, in some cases, also had low normalized T-cell clonal expansion. Individuals who were partial responders at 0.1-3.0 mg/kg had clonal expansion that ranked among the lowest.

V lost 6 bases and J 1 base, leaving 21 bases between the germline ends. The CDR3 sequence is 17 residues long. Germline V lookup: CDR1 SNHLY, CDR2 FYNNEI. A remark on this clone: The antigen is unknown.

Repertoires were generated with immunoSEQ multiplex PCR, while TCRdb's copy carries only in-frame clones and drops some. The sample includes 50,000 to 70,000 clones, 85% of them seen just once. This sequence joins TRBV2 and TRBJ1-1; D not resolved. The starting material was CD4+ or CD8+ T cells sorted from blood, obtained in a trial of the OX40 agonist ivuxolimab. This receptor was taken from an adult with an advanced solid tumor such as melanoma, head and neck, liver or kidney cancer. The CDR3 coding sequence is TGTGCCAGCAGGATAAGCTCCCCGGTGAAAGGGAACACTGAAGCTTTCTTT. As protein: CASRISSPVKGNTEAFF.